This is a list of T cell receptor beta chains from one sample in a study of metastatic and nonmetastatic thyroid tumors. From the PCR reads, TCRdb re-called clones with MiXCR. Of around 53,000 clones in the sample, around 20% were seen once. Material: blood. These receptors were obtained from a female donor with papillary thyroid cancer or a benign thyroid nodule (not recorded which). Some clones in this sample may be carry-over from other donors' samples. The CDR3 runs from the conserved cysteine through the conserved F or W. Fields, in order: J gene, D gene, clone size, V gene, CDR3 protein, CDR3 DNA. The D gene is left open where the match is weak. Clone size is stated in some rows and not others, as once, few, many or a class when expanded.

TRBJ1-2	-	many	TRBV28	CAATGTDVYGYTF	TGTGCGGCAACCGGGACGGATGTATATGGCTACACCTTC
TRBJ2-7	-	few	TRBV20-1	CSAPRDWSAEQYF	TGCAGTGCGCCTCGGGACTGGTCCGCGGAGCAGTACTTC
TRBJ2-1	-	many	TRBV5-1	CASSLDRGARNEQFF	TGCGCCAGCAGCTTGGATAGGGGGGCGCGGAATGAGCAGTTCTTC
TRBJ2-5	-	many	TRBV29-1	CSASSSRQETQYF	TGCAGCGCCAGTAGCTCCCGCCAAGAGACCCAGTACTTC
TRBJ1-2	TRBD1	many	TRBV30	CAGKQGARNGYTF	TGTGCCGGAAAACAGGGGGCGCGGAATGGCTACACCTTC
TRBJ1-5	TRBD1	many	TRBV7-9	CASSSDRDDQPQHF	TGTGCCAGCAGCTCAGACAGGGACGATCAGCCCCAGCATTTT
TRBJ1-6	-	many	TRBV4-2	CASSQDSYRAAVGSPLHF	TGTGCCAGCAGCCAAGATAGTTACAGGGCCGCTGTGGGGTCACCCCTCCACTTT
TRBJ2-1	-	-	TRBV20-1	CSASELVGSSYNEQFF	TGCAGTGCTAGCGAGTTAGTGGGGAGCTCCTACAATGAGCAGTTCTTC
TRBJ2-7	-	medium-sized	TRBV12-3/TRBV12-4	CASSPRGDSPYEQYF	TGTGCCAGCAGTCCTAGGGGGGACTCCCCCTACGAGCAGTACTTC
TRBJ2-1	TRBD2	-	TRBV11-2	CASSLVGAGVYNEQFF	TGTGCCAGCAGCTTAGTCGGAGCGGGAGTATACAATGAGCAGTTCTTC
TRBJ1-6	-	-	TRBV6-1	CSSSLGLNSPLHF	TGTTCCAGCAGTCTAGGCCTCAATTCACCCCTCCACTTT
TRBJ1-2	-	many	TRBV20-1	CSAKTGTQYGYTF	TGCAGTGCGAAGACCGGGACACAATATGGCTACACCTTC
TRBJ1-1	-	many	TRBV2	CASNSIAGGFTEAFF	TGTGCCAGTAACTCGATCGCGGGGGGCTTCACTGAAGCTTTCTTT
TRBJ2-1	TRBD2	many	TRBV28	CASSLGGGGSKREFF	TGTGCCAGCAGTCTGGGTGGAGGCGGGAGCAAACGGGAGTTCTTC
TRBJ1-5	-	many	TRBV28	CASSLSGANQPQHF	TGTGCCAGCAGTTTATCCGGGGCGAATCAGCCCCAGCATTTT
TRBJ2-3	TRBD1	many	TRBV5-5	CASSSTGGTDTQYF	TGTGCCAGCAGCTCTACAGGGGGCACAGATACGCAGTATTTT
TRBJ2-3	-	-	TRBV2	CASSDPGVGGRTDTQYF	TGTGCCAGCAGTGACCCCGGAGTTGGCGGCCGCACAGACACGCAGTATTTT
TRBJ2-7	-	many	TRBV6-5	CASSYQRSSYEQYF	TGTGCCAGCAGTTATCAGCGGAGCTCCTACGAGCAGTACTTC
TRBJ2-1	TRBD2	many	TRBV5-1	CASSRTSGRDGEQFF	TGCGCCAGCAGCCGGACTAGCGGGAGGGACGGTGAGCAGTTCTTC
TRBJ1-4	-	many	TRBV7-3	CASSSQRGEKLFF	TGTGCCAGCAGCAGCCAACGAGGCGAAAAACTGTTTTTT
TRBJ2-2	-	-	TRBV4-2	CASTPKPLPANTGELFF	TGTGCCAGCACACCGAAACCGTTGCCGGCTAACACCGGGGAGCTGTTTTTT
TRBJ2-2	TRBD2	many	TRBV2	CASQKRETGELFF	TGTGCCAGCCAGAAGCGGGAGACCGGGGAGCTGTTTTTT
TRBJ1-2	-	-	TRBV6-1	CANSPGTGYTF	TGTGCCAACAGTCCCGGGACCGGCTACACCTTC
TRBJ2-1	TRBD2	many	TRBV20-1	CSATSTLAGTYNEQFF	TGCAGTGCTACCTCAACTCTAGCGGGTACCTACAATGAGCAGTTCTTC
TRBJ1-5	-	-	TRBV20-1	CRAITGHNQPQNF	TGCCGTGCAATTACAGGGCACAATCAGCCCCAGAATTTT
TRBJ1-1	-	many	TRBV20-1	CSARDGGRRNTEAFF	TGCAGTGCTAGAGATGGGGGCAGGCGGAACACTGAAGCTTTCTTT
TRBJ2-7	TRBD1	-	TRBV3-1	CASSQGQGYEQYF	TGTGCCAGCAGCCAAGGACAGGGCTACGAGCAGTACTTC
TRBJ2-7	-	many	TRBV3-1	CASSQAYEQYF	TGTGCCAGCAGCCAAGCTTACGAGCAGTACTTC
TRBJ1-6	-	many	TRBV6-1	CASRGPTPSPLHF	TGTGCCAGCCGGGGCCCTACGCCATCACCCCTCCACTTT
TRBJ2-7	-	-	TRBV6-5	CASSYLAGGLYEQYF	TGTGCCAGCAGTTACCTAGCAGGAGGCCTCTACGAGCAGTACTTC
TRBJ1-3	-	many	TRBV18	CASSTPGLPSGNTIYF	TGTGCCAGCTCAACGCCGGGCCTCCCCTCTGGAAACACCATATATTTT
TRBJ2-7	-	-	TRBV6-2/TRBV6-3	CASSTVSQTYEQYF	TGTGCCAGCTCGACGGTCTCCCAAACGTACGAGCAGTACTTC
TRBJ1-2	TRBD1	few	TRBV6-1	CASSEGTGQGDTF	TGTGCCAGCAGTGAGGGGACAGGGCAAGGTGACACCTTC
TRBJ2-1	TRBD2	many	TRBV28	CASSLGGLANEQFF	TGTGCCAGCAGTTTAGGGGGACTAGCGAATGAGCAGTTCTTC
TRBJ2-5	-	many	TRBV7-8	CASSLAGGVETQYF	TGTGCCAGCAGCTTAGCGGGAGGAGTAGAGACCCAGTACTTC
TRBJ2-1	TRBD2	many	TRBV4-2	CASSQQLAGGSYNEQFF	TGTGCCAGCAGCCAACAACTAGCGGGAGGGTCATACAATGAGCAGTTCTTC
TRBJ1-2	TRBD1	many	TRBV29-1	CSVGTGLYGHTF	TGCAGCGTTGGGACAGGGCTTTATGGCCACACCTTC
TRBJ2-1	TRBD2	many	TRBV29-1	CSSQGTSGRANEQFF	TGCAGCTCACAAGGGACTAGCGGGAGGGCCAATGAGCAGTTCTTC
TRBJ1-6	-	many	TRBV11-2	CASSLVLPSPLHF	TGTGCCAGCAGCTTAGTTCTCCCTTCACCCCTCCACTTT
TRBJ2-7	-	-	TRBV24-1	CATRLREAGVTYEQYF	TGCGCCACCAGGCTCCGTGAAGCAGGTGTGACATACGAGCAGTACTTC
TRBJ1-2	TRBD1	many	TRBV6-1	CASSDGGQGYGYTF	TGTGCCAGCAGTGATGGGGGACAGGGCTATGGCTACACCTTC
TRBJ1-6	-	-	TRBV28	CASSLSGGSSYNSHLHF	TGTGCCAGCAGTCTATCCGGCGGGAGCTCCTATAATTCACACCTACACTTT
TRBJ2-1	TRBD1	many	TRBV6-1	CASRRGTGVYEQFF	TGTGCCAGCAGACGCGGGACAGGGGTCTATGAGCAGTTCTTC
TRBJ1-1	-	many	TRBV20-1	CSAMMGAKNTEAFF	TGCAGTGCTATGATGGGGGCTAAGAACACTGAAGCTTTCTTT